These T cell receptor beta chains were read from a single sample in a study of cytomegalovirus exposure and HLA in healthy donors. Libraries were prepared by immunoSEQ multiplex PCR; TCRdb keeps only in-frame clonotypes and omits some of them. The sample yields around 160,000 clones, approximately 71% seen once. Sequenced: PBMCs. These TCRs come from a woman aged 18-35 years in good health and CMV-seropositive. CDR3s include the opening cysteine and the closing phenylalanine or tryptophan. The D gene is left open where the match is weak.

TRBV12-5	.	CASGSPRRDHEQYF
TRBV9	TRBD1	CASSPRTGLEAFF
TRBV7-3	.	CASSPGQFSTDTQYF
TRBV2	TRBD2	CASYNLVGASGSSYNEQFF
TRBV11-2	.	CASSSLSRQNTEAFF
TRBV13	.	CARRPATQGEQFF
TRBV9	TRBD2	CASSVGLAGGTGELFF
TRBV11-3	.	CASSSQGLGTEAFF
TRBV27	.	CASSLVPPGAGEKLFF
TRBV5-4	TRBD2	CASSLEVGLAPRSSYEQYF
TRBV7-2	TRBD2	CASAAGDGETQYF
TRBV28	TRBD2	CASTPSGTRVSYEQYF
TRBV5-4	.	CASGPWGRSYGYTF
TRBV7-9	.	CASSQRDSPDEQYF
TRBV6-5	.	CASSPFHRVYEQYF
TRBV6-1	TRBD1	CASSWDSRSNSPLHF
TRBV5-4	.	CASSTGESKNIQYF
TRBV7-8	.	CASILGGIETDTQYF
TRBV18	.	CASSPSLNTEAFF
TRBV18	.	CASSQILQGNEQYF
TRBV30	.	CAWSPGSLAGYTF
TRBV11-3	.	CASRRQIILYNEQFF
TRBV7-8	.	CASSFSRVREKLFF
TRBV6-5	.	CASSYSQVDSGNTIYF
TRBV7-9	TRBD1	CASSPYRDRVEDTQYF
TRBV6-1	.	CASSVLLNRDQPQHF
TRBV14	.	CASSHRIKAFTEQFF
TRBV29-1	.	CSVDRKAGDTQYF
TRBV29-1	.	CSVNGQSVNEQFF
TRBV7-9	TRBD1	CASSLGQGNTEAFF
TRBV6-5	TRBD1	CASSYGTGAGGTEAFF
TRBV6-1	.	CASKRVRTDGYTF
TRBV10-3	TRBD1	CAISGGTGTGELFF
TRBV30	.	CAWSGHLGGQGEAFF
TRBV6-1	TRBD1	CASTWDSAYEQYF
TRBV6-1	TRBD2	CASRRGTTSSYEQYF
TRBV5-1	.	CASSLEDGGFTEAFF
TRBV4-1	.	CASSPPGNIQYF
TRBV19	.	CASSIGSRASQPQHF
TRBV4-2	.	CASSLTSSSYEQYF
TRBV27	.	CASSLGQPADTQYF
TRBV12-2	.	CASRLDRFKEYEQYF
TRBV28	TRBD2	CASKKFTSGREQFF
TRBV28	TRBD1	CASSWDRGLGEQYF
TRBV5-4	TRBD1	CASSLEWGKLGQDNVLTF
TRBV30	TRBD1	CAARDSSYEQYF
TRBV30	.	CAWSVPGVGEKLFF
TRBV7-2	TRBD1	CASSLVGQGRAGELFF
TRBV10-3	.	CAISESTYLQGIHNEQFF
TRBV5-1	TRBD1	CASSAQGLNTEAFF
TRBV5-8	TRBD2	CASSFHWRTSGRTDTQYF
TRBV6-5	.	CASRKRGGGNEKLFF
TRBV28	.	CASSFPGQNYGYTF
TRBV6-6	.	CASLGRPETQYF
TRBV19	TRBD1	CATKGQINTEAFF
TRBV6-6	.	CASSLTETPTGELFF
TRBV6-1	.	CASSETNSQNSPLHF
TRBV5-1	.	CASSPNSEETQYF
TRBV6-5	.	CASSRTVISEKLFF